This T cell receptor beta chain is drawn from a study of OX40 agonist ivuxolimab in advanced cancers. About the research overall: Ivuxolimab, which is an agonistic anti-OX40 (CD134) antibody, was administered to the patients.

The assay was immunoSEQ multiplex PCR, and TCRdb's table has in-frame clones only and misses some. This sample has roughly 90,000 clones; 75% to 90% occur once, and the top ten carry over 0.2%. Regarding this clone: Other DNA sequences of this sample code for an identical CDR3.

CDR3 length: 13 amino acids. The germline gives CDR1 SGHRS, CDR2 YFSETQ. V was pared by 0 bases and J by 6 bases, with 10 bases between. This receptor was obtained from an adult with an advanced solid tumor such as melanoma, head and neck, liver or kidney cancer. The V and J genes are TRBV5-1 and TRBJ2-7; D perhaps matches TRBD1 (7 bases). This material consisted of CD4+ or CD8+ T cells sorted from blood, taken in a trial of the OX40 agonist ivuxolimab. The CDR3 loop reads CASSLGQGGEQYV. The CDR3 nucleotides are TGCGCCAGCAGCTTGGGGCAGGGGGGCGAGCAGTACGTC.